This TCR beta chain was profiled in a study of blood T cell repertoires in COVID-19. Background on the study: Spain, Italy and the United States supplied samples that represented acute and convalescent COVID-19. T cells, B-cell-depleted T cells, or PBMCs supplied cDNA or gDNA.

Per the study methods: Reference gene primer amplification in the assay estimated nucleated cell counts. Clones were sequenced by immunoSEQ multiplex PCR, and TCRdb holds only the in-frame ones, with some missing. V and J calls and clone size are those listed in that table; D and trimming were worked out from the DNA. The sample lists 110,000 to 150,000 clones; approximately 80% were seen once. Germline CDR1 and CDR2: SQVTM and ANQGSEA. With 7 bases removed from V and 5 bases from J, the gap between germline ends came to 14 bases. The length of the CDR3 is 12 residues. The sequencing input was peripheral blood. V is TRBV29-1 and J is TRBJ2-5, with D tentatively TRBD2 (7 bases). The clonotype originates from a man between 65 and 85 years old who had recovered from COVID-19. As DNA, the CDR3 is TGCAGCGCCGAGGGGGGGGCTGAGACCCAGTACTTC. Protein: CSAEGGAETQYF.